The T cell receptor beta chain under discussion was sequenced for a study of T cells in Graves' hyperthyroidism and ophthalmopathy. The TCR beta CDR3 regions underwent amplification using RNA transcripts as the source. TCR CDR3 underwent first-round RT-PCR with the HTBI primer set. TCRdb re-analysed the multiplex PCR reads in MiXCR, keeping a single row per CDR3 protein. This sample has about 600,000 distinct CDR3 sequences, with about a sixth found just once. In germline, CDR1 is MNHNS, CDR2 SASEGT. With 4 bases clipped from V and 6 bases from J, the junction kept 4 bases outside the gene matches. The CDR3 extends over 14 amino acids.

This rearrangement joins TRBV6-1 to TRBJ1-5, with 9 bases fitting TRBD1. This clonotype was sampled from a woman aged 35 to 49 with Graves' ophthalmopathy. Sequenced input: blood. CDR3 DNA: TGTGCCAGCAGTGTTGGACAGGGGTTTCAGCCCCAGCATTTT. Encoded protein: CASSVGQGFQPQHF.